These 27 T cell receptor beta chains share one sample of origin, sequenced in a study of T cell clonotyping in hematopoietic cell transplantation. Time point indicated: recipient sample about 28 days before transplant, after cytoreduction. Profiled with immunoSEQ multiplex PCR; TCRdb holds only in-frame clones, not every one. The data show 29,000 or so clones, over 65% seen once. This specimen consisted of peripheral blood mononuclear cells, obtained before stem cell transplant. Source of these receptors: a woman in her 30s with chronic myeloid leukemia. Some clones in this sample may be carry-over from other donors' samples.

The J gene is TRBJ1-1, the V gene TRBV15; D unresolved. V was pared by 3 bases and J by 0 bases, with 17 bases between. The CDR3 is 17 amino acids. Germline V lookup: CDR1 LNHNV, CDR2 YYDKDF (reference sequence). The CDR3 here is CATSRRAGNRLNTEAFF. The CDR3 DNA reads TGTGCCACCAGCAGGAGGGCTGGAAACAGACTGAACACTGAAGCTTTCTTT.

The chain recombines TRBV6-7 with TRBJ2-1; 15 bases map to TRBD2. TRBV6-7 is marked as an open reading frame, function uncertain. J gave up 0 bases and V 5 bases, and 11 bases lay outside the gene matches. The CDR3 length is 20 residues. The CDR3 DNA reads TGTGCCAGCAGTCACGGACTAGCGGGGGGGCCGAAAAGCTCCTACAATGAGCAGTTCTTC. This codes for CASSHGLAGGPKSSYNEQFF.

The chain employs TRBV27 and TRBJ2-5, with 7 nucleotides matching TRBD2. The CDR3 has 14 amino acids. Germline assignment: CDR1 MNHEY and CDR2 SMNVEV (reference sequence). The V segment lost 1 base and the J segment 5 bases; nucleotides outside the gene matches: 4. This CDR3 is CASSLYGGWETQYF. The CDR3 DNA follows: TGTGCCAGCAGTTTATACGGGGGGTGGGAGACCCAGTACTTC.

The genes are TRBV6-6 and TRBJ1-5; 9 bases are shared with TRBD1. Per germline, CDR1 MNHNY and CDR2 SVGAGI (reference sequence). V gave up 4 bases and J gave up 2 bases; unmatched junction bases: 6. The CDR3 is 16 residues long. The CDR3 here is CASSFPGQGGNQPQHF. CDR3 coding DNA: TGTGCCAGCAGTTTTCCGGGACAGGGAGGCAATCAGCCCCAGCATTTT.

The J gene is TRBJ1-6, the V gene TRBV6-1; 8 bases are a match to TRBD1. J was trimmed by 4 bases and V by 6 bases; bases with no gene match: 2. The CDR3 runs to 14 residues. Germline loops: CDR1 MNHNS, CDR2 SASEGT. CDR3 residues: CASRQGAYNSPLHF. CDR3 coding DNA: TGTGCCAGCAGGCAGGGGGCGTATAATTCACCCCTCCACTTT.

The chain employs TRBV4-3 and TRBJ1-3; no reliable D call. CDR3 length: 15 amino acids. In germline, CDR1 is LGHNA, CDR2 YSLEER. V gave up 0 bases and J gave up 1 base, with 7 bases separating them. DNA of the CDR3: TGCGCCAGCAGCCAAGAGCCGCAGTCTGGAAACACCATATATTTT. Its protein product is CASSQEPQSGNTIYF.

This sequence joins TRBV7-9 and TRBJ1-2; TRBD1 aligns across 8 bases. The CDR3 contains 15 residues. CDR1 and CDR2 (germline): SEHNR, FQNEAQ (reference sequence). The trim removed 2 bases at V and 6 bases at J, leaving 8 bases unmatched. CDR3 amino acids: CASSLIRDRTDGYTF. For the CDR3, the DNA is TGTGCCAGCAGCTTAATCCGGGACAGGACCGATGGCTACACCTTC.

The chain couples TRBV2 to TRBJ1-1; a possible D gene is TRBD1 (6 bases). V lost 6 bases to trimming and J lost 14 bases, with 16 bases between them. The CDR3 sequence is 11 residues long. Germline CDR1 SNHLY, CDR2 FYNNEI. CDR3 region: CASRDRIGFFF. The CDR3 DNA reads as TGTGCCAGCAGGGACAGAATAGGGTTCTTCTTT.

The V gene is TRBV4-2, the J gene TRBJ1-2; D remains unclear. Trimming took 2 bases from V and 2 from J, leaving 15 bases between them. Germline CDR1 LGHNA, CDR2 YNFKEQ. The CDR3 loop spans 16 amino acids. The CDR3 loop is CASSQRPDMSNYGYTF. For the CDR3, the DNA is TGTGCCAGCAGCCAAAGGCCCGACATGTCAAACTATGGCTACACCTTC.

This sequence joins TRBV11-2 and TRBJ2-7; tentatively, D is TRBD2 (6 bases). This CDR3 contains 14 residues. The germline CDR1 and CDR2 sequences are SGHAT and FQNNGV. V was clipped by 3 bases and J by 2 bases, with 11 bases between them. CDR3 nucleotides: TGTGCCAGCAGCTTCTTCGGGGGAACCTACGAGCAGTACGTC. This encodes CASSFFGGTYEQYV.

The sample holds one count of this clone. The chain is built from TRBV6-5 and TRBJ2-1; perhaps TRBD1 as D (7 bases). The CDR3 length is 13 residues. Germline V lookup: CDR1 MNHEY, CDR2 SVGAGI. The V gene lost 11 bases and the J gene lost 5 bases, with 16 bases spanning the gap. The DNA for the CDR3 is TGTGCCTCCCGTCAGGGGGGAAACAATGAGCAGTTCTTC. Residues: CASRQGGNNEQFF.

This clone appeared once. J is TRBJ1-5 and V is TRBV4-1; TRBD1 agrees at 7 bases. CDR1 and CDR2 (germline): MGHRA, YSYEKL. Germline trimming cut 4 bases from V and 6 bases from J; bases unmatched to any gene: 15. The CDR3 has 17 amino acids. CDR3 nucleotide sequence: TGCGCCAGCAGCCCGGGCGTGGACAGGAGGTTTTTTCAGCCCCAGCATTTT. It translates to CASSPGVDRRFFQPQHF.

This chain connects TRBV4-1 to TRBJ2-6, with TRBD2 as a possible D gene (5 bases). The CDR3 contains 19 residues. V was cut by 1 base and J by 0 bases, with 16 bases left in between. Looked up from germline, CDR1 is MGHRA and CDR2 is YSYEKL. The chain's CDR3 is CASSQVRAGPFSGANVLTF. CDR3 nucleotide sequence: TGCGCCAGCAGCCAAGTAAGGGCGGGCCCTTTCTCTGGGGCCAACGTCCTGACTTTC.

This chain links TRBV19 with TRBJ1-2, with D tentatively TRBD1 (5 bases). V was shortened by 10 bases and J by 6 bases, with 6 bases between the two germline ends. CDR1 is LNHDA, CDR2 SQIVND, per germline (reference sequence). The CDR3 sequence is 9 residues long. CDR3 bases: TGTGCCACGGGGGATGGCTACACCTTC. Encoded protein: CATGDGYTF.

A single count supports this clone. The chain joins TRBV19 to TRBJ1-2, with D uncertain. The CDR3 sequence is 14 residues long. Germline V gene lookup returns CDR1 LNHDA and CDR2 SQIVND (reference sequence). V lost 4 bases and J lost 8, with 17 bases in between. This CDR3 is CASSTISSAGGYTF. DNA of the CDR3: TGTGCCAGTAGTACCATAAGCTCGGCTGGGGGCTACACCTTC.

This chain joins TRBV5-1 and TRBJ2-3; D unresolved. Trimming removed 2 bases at V and 0 bases at J, with 7 bases between. Germline V gene sequence: CDR1 SGHRS, CDR2 YFSETQ. The CDR3 consists of 14 residues. In DNA form, the CDR3 reads TGCGCCAGCAGCTTCTCAGAAAGCACAGATACGCAGTATTTT. Protein product: CASSFSESTDTQYF. Drawing the rest from reference TRBV5-1 and TRBJ2-3, the complete variable domain is KAGVTQTPRYLIKTRGQQVTLSCSPISGHRSVSWYQQTPGQGLQFLFEYFSETQRNKGNFPGRFSGRQFSNSRSEMNVSTLELGDSALYLCASSFSESTDTQYFGPGTRLTVL.

The chain employs TRBV6-5 and TRBJ2-3, with D maybe TRBD1 (5 bases). CDR3 length: 14 amino acids. CDR1 and CDR2 (germline): MNHEY, SVGAGI. Trimming took 2 bases from V and 6 from J, leaving 12 bases between them. CDR3 sequence: CASSYRGSEDTQYF. In nucleotides, the CDR3 is TGTGCCAGCAGTTACAGGGGTTCGGAGGATACGCAGTATTTT.

The table lists this clone with a few counts. The J gene is TRBJ1-1, the V gene TRBV6-1, with TRBD1 as a possible D gene (5 bases). Germline assignment: CDR1 MNHNS and CDR2 SASEGT. The CDR3 has 13 amino acids. Trimming removed 10 bases at V and 5 bases at J, with 17 bases between. The CDR3 here is CANTGLSRTEAFF. CDR3 nucleotide sequence: TGTGCCAACACGGGACTGTCGAGGACTGAAGCTTTCTTT.

V and J are TRBV7-2 and TRBJ2-5; 11 bases are shared with TRBD2. The V segment lost 8 bases and the J segment 2 bases; nucleotides outside the gene matches: 10. The germline V gene has CDR1 SGHTA and CDR2 FQGNSA. CDR3 length equals 16 residues. CDR3 coding DNA: TGTGCCAGCGGCGCCGGACTAGCGGGCGAACAAGAGACCCAGTACTTC. This encodes CASGAGLAGEQETQYF.

The V gene is TRBV7-8, the J gene TRBJ1-5; tentatively, D is TRBD1 (6 bases). The V end lost 0 bases, the J end lost 6 bases, and 15 bases lay between the germline ends. Germline CDR1 SGHVS, CDR2 FQNEAQ. CDR3 length: 16 residues. CDR3 sequence reads: CASSLALRGWSQPQHF. For the CDR3, the DNA is TGTGCCAGCAGCTTAGCCCTCAGGGGTTGGAGTCAGCCCCAGCATTTT.

The chain is built from TRBV29-1 and TRBJ1-2; 7 positions agree with TRBD1. The trim removed 6 bases at V and 7 bases at J, leaving 11 bases unmatched. The CDR3 totals 13 residues. Germline V CDR1 and CDR2: SQVTM, ANQGSEA. The CDR3 DNA follows: TGCAGCGTGAGGACAGGATCTGTCGGTGGCTACACCTTC. It specifies CSVRTGSVGGYTF.

The rearrangement links TRBV29-1 to TRBJ2-4, with 7 bases identical to TRBD2. The CDR3 extends over 15 amino acids. The V gene's germline CDR1 is SQVTM and CDR2 ANQGSEA. After removal of 7 bases from V and 7 bases from J, the junction contained 16 bases not matched to a gene. The CDR3 loop is CSGSGASGLKNIQYF. The CDR3 coding sequence is TGCAGCGGAAGCGGAGCTAGCGGATTGAAGAACATTCAGTACTTC. Together with reference TRBV29-1 and TRBJ2-4, the CDR3 gives the full variable domain: SAVISQKPSRDICQRGTSLTIQCQVDSQVTMMFWYRQQPGQSLTLIATANQGSEATYESGFVIDKFPISRPNLTFSTLTVSNMSPEDSSIYLCSGSGASGLKNIQYFGAGTRLSVL.

This chain joins TRBV20-1 and TRBJ2-7; D tentatively fits TRBD1 or TRBD2 (5 bases each). The CDR3 is 10 residues long. Germline CDR1 DFQATT, CDR2 SNEGSKA (reference sequence). Trimming shortened V by 5 bases and J by 6 bases, and 8 bases separated the two germline ends. CDR3 loop: CSASGAEQYV. The CDR3 nucleotides read TGCAGTGCTTCCGGGGCCGAGCAGTACGTC.

V is TRBV30 and J is TRBJ2-7, with a tentative D call TRBD2 (5 bases). The V end was cut by 0 bases, the J end by 1 base, with 7 bases between. The germline V gene encodes CDR1 GTSNPN and CDR2 SVGIG (reference sequence). CDR3 length: 13 amino acids. In DNA, the CDR3 is TGTGCCTGGAGTGTCCCGGGGTCCTACGAGCAGTACTTC. It specifies CAWSVPGSYEQYF.

The V call is TRBV30, the J call TRBJ1-3; D might be TRBD1 (5 bases). The CDR3 covers 14 residues. V was pared by 2 bases and J by 0 bases, with 8 bases between. Germline CDR1 reads GTSNPN; CDR2 reads SVGIG (reference sequence). CDR3 DNA sequence: TGTGCCTGGAGTAATGGGGGCTCTGGAAACACCATATATTTT. Its protein product is CAWSNGGSGNTIYF.

This chain links TRBV29-1 with TRBJ1-4, with 9 bases matching TRBD1. The CDR3 covers 17 residues. V shed 6 bases and J 11 bases; nucleotides not matched to a gene: 22. Germline V CDR1 and CDR2: SQVTM, ANQGSEA. CDR3 region: CSVLPGQGVVGAGKLFF. In DNA, the CDR3 is TGCAGCGTACTGCCGGGACAGGGAGTTGTGGGAGCTGGGAAACTGTTTTTT.

The V and J genes are TRBV4-1 and TRBJ1-5; the match to TRBD1 covers 7 bases. CDR1 MGHRA and CDR2 YSYEKL come from the germline V gene. Losses at the gene ends were 1 base for V and 3 bases for J; bases not matched to a gene: 3. The CDR3 is 15 residues long. The CDR3 spells CASSQGGQDNQPQHF. CDR3 bases: TGCGCCAGCAGCCAAGGAGGACAGGACAATCAGCCCCAGCATTTT.